A single sample is the source of the 10 T cell receptor beta chains below, sequenced in a study of T cell clones after liver transplantation. Method: immunoSEQ multiplex PCR; TCRdb's copy keeps in-frame clones and lacks some. The sample has about 80,000 clones; 70% to 85% are singletons. This specimen consisted of CD4+ T cells from blood, obtained approximately 3.5 years after liver transplant. These receptor sequences come from a human patient who received a liver transplant. A share of the T cells may be of graft donor origin.

The chain has TRBV28 and TRBJ1-4, with unresolved D. V shed 1 base and J shed 8 bases, with 2 bases lying between them. The germline CDR1 and CDR2 sequences are MDHEN and SYDVKM. CDR3 length equals 11 residues. DNA of the CDR3: TGTGCCAGCAGTTTATCCGAAAAACTGTTTTTT. Protein: CASSLSEKLFF.

This clone has only one observation. V and J are TRBV28 and TRBJ2-4, with a possible D match to TRBD1 (6 bases). V lost 6 bases and J 0 bases, leaving 24 bases between the germline ends. This CDR3 comprises 19 residues. CDR1 is MDHEN and CDR2 is SYDVKM in the germline V gene. CDR3 sequence: CASRPGTWSFAIAKNIQYF. The CDR3 DNA sequence: TGTGCCAGCAGACCCGGGACATGGAGTTTCGCCATAGCCAAAAACATTCAGTACTTC. Filled out from reference TRBV28 and TRBJ2-4, the complete variable domain reads DVKVTQSSRYLVKRTGEKVFLECVQDMDHENMFWYRQDPGLGLRLIYFSYDVKMKEKGDIPEGYSVSREKKERFSLILESASTNQTSMYLCASRPGTWSFAIAKNIQYFGAGTRLSVL.

The V gene is TRBV2, the J gene TRBJ2-1; the match to TRBD2 covers 11 bases. Trimming removed 6 bases from V and 9 bases from J; junction bases left unmatched: 10. This CDR3 has 15 amino acids. Germline V gene data show CDR1 as SNHLY and CDR2 as FYNNEI. The CDR3 here is CASSRTSGRGGEQFF. CDR3 bases: TGTGCCAGCAGCCGCACTAGCGGGAGAGGCGGTGAGCAGTTCTTC.

V usage is TRBV9 and J usage is TRBJ2-5; either TRBD1 or TRBD2 may fit D (5 bases each). Germline V gene data show CDR1 as SGDLS and CDR2 as YYNGEE. This CDR3 contains 16 residues. V was cut by 3 bases and J by 5 bases, with 20 bases left in between. The CDR3 nucleotides read TGTGCCAGCAGCGCCCGGGGCGGGCCACCGTCCGAGACCCAGTACTTC. It is translated as CASSARGGPPSETQYF.

This clone was recorded once. The J gene is TRBJ2-6, the V gene TRBV9; 9 positions match TRBD1. V was clipped by 3 bases and J by 0 bases; unmatched bases: 10. The CDR3 is 19 residues long. Looked up from germline, CDR1 is SGDLS and CDR2 is YYNGEE. CDR3 sequence: CASSEGPGQGHSGANVLTF. The CDR3 coding sequence is TGTGCCAGCAGCGAAGGACCGGGACAGGGCCACTCTGGGGCCAACGTCCTGACTTTC. The full variable domain, rest sourced from reference TRBV9 and TRBJ2-6, is DSGVTQTPKHLITATGQRVTLRCSPRSGDLSVYWYQQSLDQGLQFLIQYYNGEERAKGNILERFSAQQFPDLHSELNLSSLELGDSALYFCASSEGPGQGHSGANVLTFGAGSRLTVL.

This sequence joins TRBV19 and TRBJ2-6, with unresolved D. With 4 bases removed from V and 2 bases from J, the gap between germline ends came to 9 bases. CDR1 and CDR2 (germline): LNHDA, SQIVND (reference sequence). This CDR3 contains 15 residues. CDR3 DNA sequence: TGTGCCAGTAGTAGAAGCTGGGCTGGGGCCAACGTCCTGACTTTC. Translation gives CASSRSWAGANVLTF.

The V gene is TRBV28, the J gene TRBJ2-5; no clear D gene. CDR1 MDHEN and CDR2 SYDVKM come from the germline V gene. The CDR3 covers 11 residues. Trimming shortened V by 2 bases and J by 6 bases, and 4 bases separated the two germline ends. The CDR3 here is CASSLSQTQYF. The CDR3 region has the DNA TGTGCCAGCAGTTTAAGCCAGACCCAGTACTTC. The full variable domain, in which reference TRBV28 and TRBJ2-5 provide the parts outside the CDR3, is DVKVTQSSRYLVKRTGEKVFLECVQDMDHENMFWYRQDPGLGLRLIYFSYDVKMKEKGDIPEGYSVSREKKERFSLILESASTNQTSMYLCASSLSQTQYFGPGTRLLVL.

This rearrangement joins TRBV7-9 to TRBJ2-2; 8 nucleotides agree with TRBD2. The CDR3 runs to 14 residues. The J segment lost 6 bases and the V segment lost 1 base, leaving 1 base of the junction unmatched. From germline, CDR1 is SEHNR and CDR2 FQNEAQ (reference sequence). CDR3 sequence: CASSLGREAGELFF. DNA for the CDR3: TGTGCCAGCAGCTTAGGGCGGGAGGCCGGGGAGCTGTTTTTT.

Note on this clone: An end of the junction does not agree with germline; a read error may underlie this. This chain uses TRBV7-7 with TRBJ2-3; TRBD1 aligns across 7 bases. The CDR3 is 15 amino acids. Germline V gene sequence: CDR1 SSHAT, CDR2 FNYEAQ (reference sequence). CDR3 bases: TGTGCTAGCAGCTTAGGGACAGCCCGGACAGATACGCAGTATTTT. Its translation: CASSLGTARTDTQYF.

The chain is built from TRBV6-1 and TRBJ2-1; TRBD2 matches at 7 bases. J gave up 7 bases and V 7 bases, and 4 bases lay outside the gene matches. Germline-derived CDR1 and CDR2 are MNHNS and SASEGT. The CDR3 has 12 amino acids. Here the CDR3 reads CASTRTSNEQFF. Here the CDR3 DNA reads TGTGCCAGCACCCGGACTAGTAATGAGCAGTTCTTC.